The 16 T cell receptor beta chains presented below share a single source sample, sequenced in a study of blood T cell repertoires in COVID-19. The repertoire was sequenced with immunoSEQ multiplex PCR; TCRdb's copy has only in-frame clones and lacks some. The sample contains a few hundred thousand clones, roughly 88% of which appear only once. The sequenced sample was peripheral blood. These receptors came from a woman aged 25 to 39 with COVID-19, enrolled during active disease.

This clone was recorded once. This chain connects TRBV2 to TRBJ2-2; tentatively, D is TRBD1 (6 bases). Germline assignment: CDR1 SNHLY and CDR2 FYNNEI. V lost 5 bases to trimming and J lost 1 base, with 8 bases between them. The CDR3 covers 14 residues. CDR3 region: CASSRTVNTGELFF. The CDR3 bases are TGTGCCAGCAGTAGGACAGTGAACACCGGGGAGCTGTTTTTT.

The genes are TRBV25-1 and TRBJ2-1; 7 bases are a match to TRBD2. V gave up 1 base and J gave up 6 bases; unmatched junction bases: 9. The CDR3 loop spans 16 amino acids. CDR1 and CDR2 from the germline V gene are MGHDK and SYGVNS. This CDR3 reads CASSESFGGSANEQFF. CDR3 nucleotides: TGTGCCAGCAGTGAATCGTTTGGCGGGAGCGCCAATGAGCAGTTCTTC.

This clone showed up just once. The CDR3 does not end in the conserved phenylalanine or tryptophan, so this is likely a read error. No DNA is shown, since the ends of the CDR3 on it are uncertain; the CDR3 is the one TCRdb lists. This chain connects TRBV5-6 to TRBJ2-7; whether TRBD1, the table's D call, matches the DNA was not checked. Germline CDR1 is SGHDT and CDR2 is YYEEEE. The CDR3 has 11 amino acids, counting both end residues. The CDR3 sequence: CASSFQDREVL.

The rearrangement joins TRBV2 to TRBJ2-1; 15 nucleotides line up with TRBD2. This CDR3 is built from 18 residues. V gave up 0 bases and J gave up 2 bases; unmatched junction bases: 2. Germline V gene lookup returns CDR1 SNHLY and CDR2 FYNNEI. In DNA form, the CDR3 reads TGTGCCAGCAGTGAAGCGGGGACTAGCGGGAGGACCTACAATGAGCAGTTCTTC. Encoded protein: CASSEAGTSGRTYNEQFF.

V and J are TRBV10-2 and TRBJ2-1, with 10 bases that match TRBD2. The CDR3 runs 16 residues. In germline, CDR1 is WSHSY, CDR2 SAAADI. The V segment lost 7 bases and the J segment 5 bases; nucleotides outside the gene matches: 11. CDR3 DNA: TGCGCCAGCACCATACAGGGACTAGCGAACCACAATGAGCAGTTCTTC. This codes for CASTIQGLANHNEQFF.

The sample holds one count of this clone. The sample contains more than one DNA sequence encoding this CDR3. This sequence joins TRBV5-1 and TRBJ2-2, with TRBD1 matching 9 bases. Trimming at V came to 4 bases and at J to 5 bases, leaving 6 bases not matched to a gene. The CDR3 is 15 amino acids. CDR1 SGHRS and CDR2 YFSETQ come from the germline V gene. The CDR3 region has the DNA TGCGCCAGCAGCCCGGGGACAGGGAGGACCGGGGAGCTGTTTTTT. Its protein is CASSPGTGRTGELFF.

The chain recombines TRBV29-1 with TRBJ2-3; D not resolved. Looked up from germline, CDR1 is SQVTM and CDR2 is ANQGSEA. The CDR3 is made up of 13 amino acids. The V gene lost 6 bases and the J gene lost 3 bases, with 13 bases spanning the gap. CDR3 DNA sequence: TGCAGCGTCACTCTCGCCGGGACAGATACGCAGTATTTT. It is translated as CSVTLAGTDTQYF.

The chain uses TRBV5-6 and TRBJ2-5, with D possibly being TRBD1 (5 bases). This CDR3 is 15 amino acids long. Trimming took off 3 bases at V and 5 bases at J, with 17 bases between the two ends. Germline V gene lookup returns CDR1 SGHDT and CDR2 YYEEEE. The CDR3 sequence: CASSYLTPGFETQYF. CDR3 DNA sequence: TGTGCCAGCAGCTACCTAACACCAGGGTTCGAGACCCAGTACTTC.

The rearrangement links TRBV5-5 to TRBJ2-5; 7 bases line up with TRBD1. CDR1 is SGHKS, CDR2 YYEKEE, per germline (reference sequence). With 1 base clipped from V and 4 bases from J, the junction kept 7 bases outside the gene matches. There are 15 residues in the CDR3. The CDR3 loop is CASSLRGQLGETQYF. The CDR3 DNA is TGTGCCAGCAGCTTGAGGGGACAGTTAGGAGAGACCCAGTACTTC.

This clone was observed a single time. V and J are TRBV4-1 and TRBJ1-1, with 11 bases that match TRBD1. The CDR3 contains 15 residues. V shed 2 bases, J shed 3 bases, and the junction held 2 bases outside the gene matches. CDR1 and CDR2 (germline): MGHRA, YSYEKL. The CDR3 region has the DNA TGCGCCAGCAGCCAATGGGACAGGGGGGACACTGAAGCTTTCTTT. Translating gives CASSQWDRGDTEAFF.

The gene calls are TRBV5-6 and TRBJ1-4, with a weak D call TRBD1 (6 bases). In germline, CDR1 is SGHDT, CDR2 YYEEEE. V dropped 0 bases and J dropped 5 bases, with 11 bases sitting between them. This CDR3 has 15 amino acids. The CDR3 sequence is CASSLAPGANEKLFF. The CDR3 nucleotides are TGTGCCAGCAGCTTGGCCCCAGGGGCGAATGAAAAACTGTTTTTT.

CDR3 nucleotide sequence: TGTGCCAGCAGCTTAGGACTCGAAAAACTGTTTTTT. Translated, it gives CASSLGLEKLFF. The chain carries TRBV11-2 and TRBJ1-4, with D unresolved. CDR1 is SGHAT, CDR2 FQNNGV, per germline. The V and J ends lost 1 base and 8 bases respectively, with 5 bases between them. The CDR3 is 12 amino acids.

The chain couples TRBV5-1 to TRBJ1-2; 10 bases align to TRBD1. The CDR3 loop spans 13 amino acids. The germline gives CDR1 SGHRS, CDR2 YFSETQ. After removal of 5 bases from V and 6 bases from J, the junction contained 4 bases not matched to a gene. The CDR3, as DNA: TGCGCCAGCAGTCACGGACAGGGGGATGGCTACACCTTC. It codes for CASSHGQGDGYTF. Supplemented by reference TRBV5-1 and TRBJ1-2, the full variable domain reads KAGVTQTPRYLIKTRGQQVTLSCSPISGHRSVSWYQQTPGQGLQFLFEYFSETQRNKGNFPGRFSGRQFSNSRSEMNVSTLELGDSALYLCASSHGQGDGYTFGSGTRLTVV.

The chain is built from TRBV5-6 and TRBJ1-2, with D uncertain. The CDR3 is made up of 13 amino acids. V was shortened by 1 base and J by 0 bases, with 4 bases between the two germline ends. Germline CDR1 SGHDT, CDR2 YYEEEE. The CDR3 here is CASSLPANYGYTF. The CDR3 DNA follows: TGTGCCAGCAGCTTGCCAGCTAACTATGGCTACACCTTC. The full variable domain, completed using reference TRBV5-6 and TRBJ1-2, is DAGVTQSPTHLIKTRGQQVTLRCSPKSGHDTVSWYQQALGQGPQFIFQYYEEEERQRGNFPDRFSGHQFPNYSSELNVNALLLGDSALYLCASSLPANYGYTFGSGTRLTVV.

The chain joins TRBV3-1 (or the pseudogene TRBV3-2) to TRBJ2-1; no reliable D call. CDR3 size: 18 residues. Trimming stripped 0 bases from V and 2 bases from J, with 17 bases between. Germline V gene lookup returns CDR1 LGHDT and CDR2 YNNKEL (reference sequence). The CDR3 protein is CASSQDPLVVGPYNEQFF. The DNA of the CDR3 is TGTGCCAGCAGCCAAGACCCCTTGGTTGTTGGGCCCTACAATGAGCAGTTCTTC.

The table lists this clone with a count of one. The CDR3 loop reads CAVAGLYTEAFF. The CDR3 DNA reads as TGTGCGGTGGCAGGGTTGTACACTGAAGCTTTCTTT. This chain joins TRBV28 and TRBJ1-1, with TRBD1 as a possible D gene (5 bases). The CDR3 has 12 residues. From germline, CDR1 is MDHEN and CDR2 SYDVKM.